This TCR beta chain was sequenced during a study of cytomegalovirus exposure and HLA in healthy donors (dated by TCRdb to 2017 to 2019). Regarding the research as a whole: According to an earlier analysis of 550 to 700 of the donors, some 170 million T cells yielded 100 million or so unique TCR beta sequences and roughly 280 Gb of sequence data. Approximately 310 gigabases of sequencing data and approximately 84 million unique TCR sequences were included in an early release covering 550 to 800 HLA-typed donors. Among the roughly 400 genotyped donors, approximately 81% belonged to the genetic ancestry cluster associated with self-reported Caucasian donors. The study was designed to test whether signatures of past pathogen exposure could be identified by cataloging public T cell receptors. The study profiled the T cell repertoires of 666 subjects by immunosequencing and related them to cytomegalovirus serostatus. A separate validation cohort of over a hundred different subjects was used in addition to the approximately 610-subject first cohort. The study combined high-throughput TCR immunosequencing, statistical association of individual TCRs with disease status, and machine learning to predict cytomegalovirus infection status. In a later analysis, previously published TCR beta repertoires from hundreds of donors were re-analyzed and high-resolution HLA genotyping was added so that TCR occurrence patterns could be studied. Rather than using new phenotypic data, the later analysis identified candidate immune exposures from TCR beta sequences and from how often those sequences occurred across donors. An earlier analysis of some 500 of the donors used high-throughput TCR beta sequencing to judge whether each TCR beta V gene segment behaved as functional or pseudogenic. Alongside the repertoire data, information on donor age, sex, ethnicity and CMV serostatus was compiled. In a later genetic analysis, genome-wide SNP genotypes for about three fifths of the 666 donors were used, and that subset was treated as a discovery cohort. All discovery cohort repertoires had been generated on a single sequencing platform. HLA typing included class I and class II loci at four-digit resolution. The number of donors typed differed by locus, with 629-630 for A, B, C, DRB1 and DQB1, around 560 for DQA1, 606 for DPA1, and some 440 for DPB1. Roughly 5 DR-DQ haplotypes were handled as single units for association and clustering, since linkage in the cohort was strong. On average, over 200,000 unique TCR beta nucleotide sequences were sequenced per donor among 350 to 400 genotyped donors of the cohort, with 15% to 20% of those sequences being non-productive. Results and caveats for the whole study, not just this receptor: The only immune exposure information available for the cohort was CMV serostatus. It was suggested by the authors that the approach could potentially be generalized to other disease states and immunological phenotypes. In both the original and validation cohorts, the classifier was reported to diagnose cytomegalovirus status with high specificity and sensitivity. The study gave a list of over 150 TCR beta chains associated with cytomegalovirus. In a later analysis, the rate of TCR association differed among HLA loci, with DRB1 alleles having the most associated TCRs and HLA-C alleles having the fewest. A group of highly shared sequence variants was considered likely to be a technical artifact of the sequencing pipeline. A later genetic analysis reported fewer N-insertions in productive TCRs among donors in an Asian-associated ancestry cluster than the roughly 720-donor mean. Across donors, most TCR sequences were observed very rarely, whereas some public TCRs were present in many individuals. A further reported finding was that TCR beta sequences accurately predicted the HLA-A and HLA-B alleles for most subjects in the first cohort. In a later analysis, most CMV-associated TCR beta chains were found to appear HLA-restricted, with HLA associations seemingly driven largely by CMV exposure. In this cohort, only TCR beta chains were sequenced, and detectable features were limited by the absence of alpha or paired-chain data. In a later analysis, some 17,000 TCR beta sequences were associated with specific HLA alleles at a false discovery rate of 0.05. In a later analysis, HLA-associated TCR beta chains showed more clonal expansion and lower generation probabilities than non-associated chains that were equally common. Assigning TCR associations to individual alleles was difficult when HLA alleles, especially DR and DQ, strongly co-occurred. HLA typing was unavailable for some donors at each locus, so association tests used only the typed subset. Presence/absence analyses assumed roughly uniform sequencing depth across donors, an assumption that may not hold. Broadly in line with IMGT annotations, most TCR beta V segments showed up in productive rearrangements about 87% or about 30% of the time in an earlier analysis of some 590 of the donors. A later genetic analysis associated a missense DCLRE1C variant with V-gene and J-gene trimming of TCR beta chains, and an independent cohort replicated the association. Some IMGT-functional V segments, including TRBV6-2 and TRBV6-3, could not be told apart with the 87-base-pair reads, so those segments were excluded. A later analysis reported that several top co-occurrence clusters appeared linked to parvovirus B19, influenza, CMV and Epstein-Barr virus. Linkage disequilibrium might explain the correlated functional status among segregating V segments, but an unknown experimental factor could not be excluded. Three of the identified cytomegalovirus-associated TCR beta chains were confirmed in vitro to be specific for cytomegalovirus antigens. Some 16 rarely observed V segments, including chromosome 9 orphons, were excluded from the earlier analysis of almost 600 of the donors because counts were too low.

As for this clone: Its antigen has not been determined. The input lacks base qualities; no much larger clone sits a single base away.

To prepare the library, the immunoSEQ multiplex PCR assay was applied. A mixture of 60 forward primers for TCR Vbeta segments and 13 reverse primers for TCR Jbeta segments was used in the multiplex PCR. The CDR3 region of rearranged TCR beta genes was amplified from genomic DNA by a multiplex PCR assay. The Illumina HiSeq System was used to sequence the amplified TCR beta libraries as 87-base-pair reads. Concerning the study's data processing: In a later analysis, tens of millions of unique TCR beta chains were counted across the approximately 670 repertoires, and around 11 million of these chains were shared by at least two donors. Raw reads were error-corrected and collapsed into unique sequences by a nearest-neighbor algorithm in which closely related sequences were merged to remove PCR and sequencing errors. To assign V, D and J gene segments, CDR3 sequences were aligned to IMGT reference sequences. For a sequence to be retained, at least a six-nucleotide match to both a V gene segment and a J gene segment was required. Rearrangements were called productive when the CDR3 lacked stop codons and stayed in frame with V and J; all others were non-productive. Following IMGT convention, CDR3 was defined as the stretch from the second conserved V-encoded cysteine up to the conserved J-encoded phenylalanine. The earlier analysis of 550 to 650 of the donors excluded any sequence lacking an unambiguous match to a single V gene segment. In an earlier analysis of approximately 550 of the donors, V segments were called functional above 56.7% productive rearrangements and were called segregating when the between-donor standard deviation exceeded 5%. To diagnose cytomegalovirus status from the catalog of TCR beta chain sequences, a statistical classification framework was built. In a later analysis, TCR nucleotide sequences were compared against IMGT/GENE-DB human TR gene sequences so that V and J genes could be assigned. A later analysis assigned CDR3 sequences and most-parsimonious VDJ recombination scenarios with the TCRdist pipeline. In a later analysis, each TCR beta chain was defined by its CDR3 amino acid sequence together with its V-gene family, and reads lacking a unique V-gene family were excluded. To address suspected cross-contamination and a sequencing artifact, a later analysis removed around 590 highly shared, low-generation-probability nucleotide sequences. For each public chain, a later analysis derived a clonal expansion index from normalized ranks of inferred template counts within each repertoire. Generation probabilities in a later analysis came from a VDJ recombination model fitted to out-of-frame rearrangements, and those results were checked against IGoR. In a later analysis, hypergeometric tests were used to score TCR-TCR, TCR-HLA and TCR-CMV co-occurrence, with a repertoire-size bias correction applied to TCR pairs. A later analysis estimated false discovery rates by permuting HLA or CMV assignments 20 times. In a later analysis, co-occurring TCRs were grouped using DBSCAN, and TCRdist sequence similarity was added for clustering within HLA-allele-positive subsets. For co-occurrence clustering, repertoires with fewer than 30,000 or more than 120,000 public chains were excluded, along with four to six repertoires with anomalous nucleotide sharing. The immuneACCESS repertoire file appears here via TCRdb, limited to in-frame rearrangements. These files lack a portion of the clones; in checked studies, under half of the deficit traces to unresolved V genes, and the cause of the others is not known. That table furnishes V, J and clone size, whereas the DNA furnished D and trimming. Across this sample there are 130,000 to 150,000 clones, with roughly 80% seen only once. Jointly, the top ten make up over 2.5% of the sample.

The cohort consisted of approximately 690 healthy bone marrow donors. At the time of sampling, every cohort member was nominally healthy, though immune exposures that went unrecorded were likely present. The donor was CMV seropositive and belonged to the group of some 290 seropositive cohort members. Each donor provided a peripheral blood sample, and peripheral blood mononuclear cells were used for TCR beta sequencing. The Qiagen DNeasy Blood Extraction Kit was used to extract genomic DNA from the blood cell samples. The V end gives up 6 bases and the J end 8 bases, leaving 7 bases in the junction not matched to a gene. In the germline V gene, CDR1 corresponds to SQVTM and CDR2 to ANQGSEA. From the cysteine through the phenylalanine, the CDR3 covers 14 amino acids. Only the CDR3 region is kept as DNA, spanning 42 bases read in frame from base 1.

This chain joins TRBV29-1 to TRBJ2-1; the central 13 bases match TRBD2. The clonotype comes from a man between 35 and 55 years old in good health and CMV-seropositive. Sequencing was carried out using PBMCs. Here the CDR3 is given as CSVIGTSGIDEQFF. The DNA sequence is TGCAGCGTGATCGGGACTAGCGGGATAGATGAGCAGTTCTTC.